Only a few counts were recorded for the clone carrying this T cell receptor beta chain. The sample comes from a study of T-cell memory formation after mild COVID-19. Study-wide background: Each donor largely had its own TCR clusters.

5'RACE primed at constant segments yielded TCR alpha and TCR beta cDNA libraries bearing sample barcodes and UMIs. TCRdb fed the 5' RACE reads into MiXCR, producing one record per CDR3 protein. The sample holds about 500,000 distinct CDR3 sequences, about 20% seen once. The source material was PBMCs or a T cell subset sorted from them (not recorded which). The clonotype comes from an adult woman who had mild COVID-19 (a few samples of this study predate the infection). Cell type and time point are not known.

CDR3: CAISGGGANTEAFF. Written as DNA, the CDR3 is TGTGCCATCAGTGGGGGGGGCGCGAACACTGAAGCTTTCTTT. The V gene is TRBV10-3, the J gene TRBJ1-1, with D perhaps TRBD1 (6 bases). The CDR3 sequence is 14 residues long. In germline, CDR1 is ENHRY, CDR2 SYGVKD. Trimming pared 4 bases from V and 1 base from J, leaving 10 bases between.